This T cell receptor (beta chain) was sequenced during a study of blood T cell repertoires in COVID-19. Study-level information: COVID-19 samples from acute and convalescent phases originated in the United States, Italy and Spain.

Trimming cost V 0 bases and J 5 bases, with 7 bases left between them. CDR3 size: 13 residues. CDR1 is SGHTA and CDR2 is FQGTGA in the germline V gene. Authors' data handling: Researchers report that nucleated cell counts were estimated from reference gene primer amplification. Here immunoSEQ multiplex PCR was the method, and the copy in TCRdb shows in-frame clones only, minus some. V and J calls and clone size are copied from that table; D and trimming were computed from the DNA. The sample includes approximately 140,000 clones, about nine tenths of them seen just once. This chain uses TRBV7-3 with TRBJ1-1; no clear D. The sample taken for sequencing was peripheral blood. The sequence came from a woman aged 60-75 years with active or convalescent COVID-19. CDR3 loop: CASSLTSVTEAFF. The CDR3 region has the DNA TGTGCCAGCAGCTTAACATCGGTTACTGAAGCTTTCTTT.